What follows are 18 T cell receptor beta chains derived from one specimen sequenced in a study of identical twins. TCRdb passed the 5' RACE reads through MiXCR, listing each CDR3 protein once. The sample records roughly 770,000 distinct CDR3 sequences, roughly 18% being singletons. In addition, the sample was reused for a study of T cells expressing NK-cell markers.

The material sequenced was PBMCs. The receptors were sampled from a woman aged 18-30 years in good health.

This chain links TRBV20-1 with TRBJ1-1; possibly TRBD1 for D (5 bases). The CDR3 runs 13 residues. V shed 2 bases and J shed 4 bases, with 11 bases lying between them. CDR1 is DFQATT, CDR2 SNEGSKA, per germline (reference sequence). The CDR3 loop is CSARWGSRTEAFF. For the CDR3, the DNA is TGCAGTGCTAGATGGGGGTCGCGCACTGAAGCTTTCTTT.

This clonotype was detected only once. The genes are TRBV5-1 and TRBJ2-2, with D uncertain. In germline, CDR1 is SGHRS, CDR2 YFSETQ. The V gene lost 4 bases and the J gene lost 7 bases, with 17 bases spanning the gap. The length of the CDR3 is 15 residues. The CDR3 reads CASSLRGGFGGELFF. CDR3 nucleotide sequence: TGCGCCAGCAGCCTTCGCGGCGGTTTCGGCGGGGAGCTGTTTTTT.

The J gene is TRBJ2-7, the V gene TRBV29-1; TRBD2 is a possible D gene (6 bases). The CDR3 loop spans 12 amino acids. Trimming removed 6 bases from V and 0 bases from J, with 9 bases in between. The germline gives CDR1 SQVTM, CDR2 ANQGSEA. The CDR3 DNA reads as TGCAGCGTCGGGAGCGGCTCCTACGAGCAGTACTTC. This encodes CSVGSGSYEQYF.

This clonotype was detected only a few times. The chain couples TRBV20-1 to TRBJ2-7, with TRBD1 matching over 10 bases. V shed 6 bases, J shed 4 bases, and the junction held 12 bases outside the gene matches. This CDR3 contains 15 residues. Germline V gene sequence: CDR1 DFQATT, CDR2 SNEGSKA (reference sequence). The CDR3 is CSAPLTGTGVYEQYF. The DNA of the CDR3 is TGCAGTGCCCCACTAACCGGGACAGGGGTATACGAGCAGTACTTC.

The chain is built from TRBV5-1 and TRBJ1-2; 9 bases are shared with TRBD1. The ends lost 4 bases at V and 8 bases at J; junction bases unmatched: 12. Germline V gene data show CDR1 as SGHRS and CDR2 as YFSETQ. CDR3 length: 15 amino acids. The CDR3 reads CASSAGTGLERGYTF. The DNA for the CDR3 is TGCGCCAGCAGCGCGGGGACAGGGCTAGAGAGGGGCTACACCTTC. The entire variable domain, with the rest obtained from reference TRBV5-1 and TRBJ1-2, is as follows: KAGVTQTPRYLIKTRGQQVTLSCSPISGHRSVSWYQQTPGQGLQFLFEYFSETQRNKGNFPGRFSGRQFSNSRSEMNVSTLELGDSALYLCASSAGTGLERGYTFGSGTRLTVV.

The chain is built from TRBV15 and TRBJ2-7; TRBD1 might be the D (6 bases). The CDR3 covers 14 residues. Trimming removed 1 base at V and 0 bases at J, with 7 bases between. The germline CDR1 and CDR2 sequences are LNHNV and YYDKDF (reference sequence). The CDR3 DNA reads TGTGCCACCAGCAGAGGAGGGGGCTCCTACGAGCAGTACTTC. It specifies CATSRGGGSYEQYF.

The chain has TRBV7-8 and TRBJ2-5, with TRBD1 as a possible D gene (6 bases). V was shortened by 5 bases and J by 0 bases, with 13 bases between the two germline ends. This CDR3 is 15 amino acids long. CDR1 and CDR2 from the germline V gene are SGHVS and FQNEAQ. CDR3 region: CASSPPRGNQETQYF. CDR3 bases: TGTGCCAGCAGCCCCCCGAGGGGGAACCAAGAGACCCAGTACTTC.

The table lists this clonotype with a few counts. The CDR3 sequence is CASRHLSSGGQETQYF. Here the CDR3 DNA reads TGTGCCAGCAGACATCTGTCTAGCGGGGGGCAAGAGACCCAGTACTTC. The V and J genes are TRBV7-2 and TRBJ2-5, with 11 positions matching TRBD2. The CDR3 is made up of 16 amino acids. CDR1 is SGHTA, CDR2 FQGNSA, per germline. V lost 6 bases and J lost 2; bases outside the gene matches: 8.

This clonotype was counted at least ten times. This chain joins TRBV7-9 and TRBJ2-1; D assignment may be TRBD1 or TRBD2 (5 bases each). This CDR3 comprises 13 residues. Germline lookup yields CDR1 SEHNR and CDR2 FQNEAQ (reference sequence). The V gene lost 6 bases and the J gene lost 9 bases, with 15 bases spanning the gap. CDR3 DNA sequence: TGTGCCAGCAGTAAAGAGGGTGGGGCTGAGCAGTTCTTC. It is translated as CASSKEGGAEQFF. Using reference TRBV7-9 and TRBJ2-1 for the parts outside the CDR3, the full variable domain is DTGVSQNPRHKITKRGQNVTFRCDPISEHNRLYWYRQTLGQGPEFLTYFQNEAQLEKSRLLSDRFSAERPKGSFSTLEIQRTEQGDSAMYLCASSKEGGAEQFFGPGTRLTVL.

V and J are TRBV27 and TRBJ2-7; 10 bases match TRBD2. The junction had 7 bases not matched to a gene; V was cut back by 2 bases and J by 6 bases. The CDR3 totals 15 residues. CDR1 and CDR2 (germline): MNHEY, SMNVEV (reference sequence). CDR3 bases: TGTGCCAGCAGTTTACTAGCGGGAGTCCCTGGCGAGCAGTACTTC. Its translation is CASSLLAGVPGEQYF.

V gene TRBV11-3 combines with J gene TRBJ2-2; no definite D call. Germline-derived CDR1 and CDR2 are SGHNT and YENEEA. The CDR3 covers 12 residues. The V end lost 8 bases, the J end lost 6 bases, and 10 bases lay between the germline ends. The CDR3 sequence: CASLVVAGELFF. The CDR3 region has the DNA TGTGCCAGCCTGGTAGTGGCCGGGGAGCTGTTTTTT.

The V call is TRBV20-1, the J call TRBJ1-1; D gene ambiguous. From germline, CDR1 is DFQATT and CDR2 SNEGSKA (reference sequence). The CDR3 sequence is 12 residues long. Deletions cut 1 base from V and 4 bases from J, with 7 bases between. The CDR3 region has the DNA TGCAGTGCTAGAGGGCAGATCACTGAAGCTTTCTTT. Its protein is CSARGQITEAFF.

In DNA, the CDR3 is TGTGCCAGCAGCCAGCGACAGGGCGAGCAGTACTTC. Protein product: CASSQRQGEQYF. V and J are TRBV5-6 and TRBJ2-7, with 7 bases aligning to TRBD1. There are 12 residues in the CDR3. V lost 4 bases to trimming and J lost 6 bases; unmatched junction nucleotides: 4. Per germline, CDR1 SGHDT and CDR2 YYEEEE.

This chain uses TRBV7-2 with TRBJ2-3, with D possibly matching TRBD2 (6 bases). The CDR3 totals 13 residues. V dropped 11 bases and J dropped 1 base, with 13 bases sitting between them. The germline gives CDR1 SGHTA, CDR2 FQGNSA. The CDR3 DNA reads TGTGCCCCGCTTGTAGCGGGCACAGATACGCAGTATTTT. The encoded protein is CAPLVAGTDTQYF.

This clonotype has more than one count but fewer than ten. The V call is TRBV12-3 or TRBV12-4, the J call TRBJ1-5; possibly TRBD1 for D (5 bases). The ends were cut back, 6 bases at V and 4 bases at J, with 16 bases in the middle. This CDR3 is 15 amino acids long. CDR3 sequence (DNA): TGTGCCAGCAGCCCCGACAGTCCGAATAATCAGCCCCAGCATTTT. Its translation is CASSPDSPNNQPQHF.

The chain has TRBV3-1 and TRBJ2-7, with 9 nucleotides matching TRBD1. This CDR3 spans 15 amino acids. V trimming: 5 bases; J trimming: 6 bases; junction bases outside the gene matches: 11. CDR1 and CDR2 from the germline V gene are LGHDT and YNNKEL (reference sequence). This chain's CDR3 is CASSYHGQGNSEQYF. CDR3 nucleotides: TGTGCCAGCAGCTACCACGGACAGGGGAATTCCGAGCAGTACTTC.

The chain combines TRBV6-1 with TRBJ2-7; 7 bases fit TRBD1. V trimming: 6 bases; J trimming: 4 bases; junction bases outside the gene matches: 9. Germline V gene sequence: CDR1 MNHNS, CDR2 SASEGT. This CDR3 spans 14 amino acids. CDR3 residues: CASSSGTVLYEQYF. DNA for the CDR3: TGTGCCAGCAGCTCCGGGACAGTGCTTTACGAGCAGTACTTC.

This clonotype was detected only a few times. The CDR3 spells CASSPVGEQETQYF. The DNA of the CDR3 is TGTGCCAGCAGTCCTGTTGGGGAGCAAGAGACCCAGTACTTC. The chain employs TRBV12-3 or TRBV12-4 and TRBJ2-5; tentatively, D is TRBD2 (5 bases). The CDR3 has 14 amino acids. V lost 5 bases, J lost 2 bases, and 12 bases lay in between.